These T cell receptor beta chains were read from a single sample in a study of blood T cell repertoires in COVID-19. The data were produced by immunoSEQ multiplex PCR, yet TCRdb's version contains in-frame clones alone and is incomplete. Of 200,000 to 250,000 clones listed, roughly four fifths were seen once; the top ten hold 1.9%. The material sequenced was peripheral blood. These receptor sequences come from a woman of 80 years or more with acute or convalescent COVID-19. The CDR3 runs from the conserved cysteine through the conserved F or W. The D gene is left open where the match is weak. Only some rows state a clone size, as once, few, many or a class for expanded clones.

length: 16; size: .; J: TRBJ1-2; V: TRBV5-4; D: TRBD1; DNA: TGTGCCAGCAGCACTGGGGTGACAGGGGGCCTCTATGGCTACACCTTC; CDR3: CASSTGVTGGLYGYTF
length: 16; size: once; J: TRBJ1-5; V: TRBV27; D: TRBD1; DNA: TGTGCCAGCAGTTCACAAGGACAGGTCGGAGGTCAGCCCCAGCATTTT; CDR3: CASSSQGQVGGQPQHF
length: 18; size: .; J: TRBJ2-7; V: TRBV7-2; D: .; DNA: TGTGCCAGCAGCTTACATTTGGAGGCGGTACGCGGGATCTACGAGCAGTACTTC; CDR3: CASSLHLEAVRGIYEQYF
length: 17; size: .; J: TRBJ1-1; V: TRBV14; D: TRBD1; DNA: TGTGCCAGCAGCCAGGAACGGACAGGGAGAATGAACACTGAAGCTTTCTTT; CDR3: CASSQERTGRMNTEAFF
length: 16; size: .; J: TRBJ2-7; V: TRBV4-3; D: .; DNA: TGCGCCAGCAGCCAAATCTCTGCGACAGGACCCTACGAGCAGTACTTC; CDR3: CASSQISATGPYEQYF
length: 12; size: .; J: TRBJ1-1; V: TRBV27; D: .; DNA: TGTGCCAGCAGTACGACCGGGACTGAAGCTTTCTTT; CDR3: CASSTTGTEAFF
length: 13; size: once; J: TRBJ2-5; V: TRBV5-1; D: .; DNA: TGCGCCAGCAGCTTGGGGCAGGGAGAGACCCAGTACTTC; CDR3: CASSLGQGETQYF
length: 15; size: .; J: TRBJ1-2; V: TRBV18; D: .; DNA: TGTGCCAGCTCACCACAACCAGGGACTTCCTATGGCTACACCTTC; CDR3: CASSPQPGTSYGYTF
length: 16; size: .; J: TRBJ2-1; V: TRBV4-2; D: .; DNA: TGTGCCAGCAGCCAAGATAGGAGGGGGGGCCTGGGTGAGCAGTTCTTC; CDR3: CASSQDRRGGLGEQFF
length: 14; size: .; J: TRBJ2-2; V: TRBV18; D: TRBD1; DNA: TGTGCCAGCTCTCGACAGGGTGGGACCGGGGAGCTGTTTTTT; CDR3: CASSRQGGTGELFF
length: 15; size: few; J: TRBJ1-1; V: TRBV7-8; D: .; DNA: TGTGCCAGCAGCTTACGGCCGGGATTGAACACTGAAGCTTTCTTT; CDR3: CASSLRPGLNTEAFF
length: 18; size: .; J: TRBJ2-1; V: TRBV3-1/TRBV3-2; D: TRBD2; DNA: TGTGCCAGCAGCCAAGTCCCCTTAGCGGGAGGGCTGTACAATGAGCAGTTCTTC; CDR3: CASSQVPLAGGLYNEQFF
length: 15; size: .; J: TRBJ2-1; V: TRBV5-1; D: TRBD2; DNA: TGCGCCAGCAGCGGACTAGCGGGGGCATACAATGAGCAGTTCTTC; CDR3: CASSGLAGAYNEQFF
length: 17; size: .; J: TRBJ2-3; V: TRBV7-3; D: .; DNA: TGTGCCAGCAGCTTATCCGCGGGATCTAGCGTTCCGCATACGCAGTATTTT; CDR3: CASSLSAGSSVPHTQYF
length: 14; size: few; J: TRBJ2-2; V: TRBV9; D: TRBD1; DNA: TGTGCCAGCAGCGGACAGGGTAACACCGGGGAGCTGTTTTTT; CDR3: CASSGQGNTGELFF
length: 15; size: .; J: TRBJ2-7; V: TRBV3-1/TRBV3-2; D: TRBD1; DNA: TGTGCCAGCAGCCAAGGGTCAGGACAGGGACAAGGGCAGTACTTC; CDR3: CASSQGSGQGQGQYF
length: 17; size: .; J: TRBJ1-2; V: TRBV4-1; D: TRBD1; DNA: TGCGCCAGCAGCCAAGATGGCGACAGGGGGTATAACTATGGCTACACCTTC; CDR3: CASSQDGDRGYNYGYTF
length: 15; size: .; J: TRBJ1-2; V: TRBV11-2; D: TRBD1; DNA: TGTGCCAGCAGCTTCATAACCGGGACAGGGGGTGGCTACACCTTC; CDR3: CASSFITGTGGGYTF
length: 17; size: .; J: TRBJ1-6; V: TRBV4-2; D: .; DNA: TGTGCCAGCAGCCGCAGCGCAACCGCGGATGTGGATTCACCCCTCCACTTT; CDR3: CASSRSATADVDSPLHF
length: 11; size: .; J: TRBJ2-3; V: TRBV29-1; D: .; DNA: TGCAGCGTAACGGGGACAGATACGCAGTATTTT; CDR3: CSVTGTDTQYF
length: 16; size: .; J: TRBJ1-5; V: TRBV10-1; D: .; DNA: TGCGCCAGCAGTGAGCCGAGTTTAGAGGGCAATCAGCCCCAGCATTTT; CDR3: CASSEPSLEGNQPQHF
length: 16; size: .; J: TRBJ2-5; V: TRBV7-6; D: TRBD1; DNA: TGTGCCAGCAGCTCTAACCGGGACAGGGACCAAGAGACCCAGTACTTC; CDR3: CASSSNRDRDQETQYF
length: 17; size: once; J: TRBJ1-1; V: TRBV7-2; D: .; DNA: TGTACCAGCAGCTTGGGGCGGATCGCGGGGTTGAACACTGAAGCTTTCTTT; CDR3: CTSSLGRIAGLNTEAFF